Listed below are T cell receptor beta chains from one sample, sequenced in a study of shared clonotypes between healthy human individuals. Assay: immunoSEQ multiplex PCR; the TCRdb copy retains only in-frame clones and omits some. The sample records 300,000 to 350,000 clones, around 67% being singletons. The material sequenced was memory CD4+ T cells sorted from blood. The receptor source for this set is a man aged 25 to 40 in good health. Each CDR3 is given with its conserved first and last residue. D genes are given only for firm matches. Clone size is shown for a subset of rows, as once, few, many or a class of expanded clone.

D: NA
J: TRBJ2-2
size: NA
V: TRBV2
CDR3: CASSKEDGWSLFF
DNA: TGTGCCAGCAGCAAAGAGGACGGGTGGTCTCTGTTTTTT

D: TRBD1
J: TRBJ1-4
size: many
V: TRBV28
CDR3: CASSLPGTGVNEKLFF
DNA: TGTGCCAGCAGTTTACCCGGGACAGGGGTTAATGAAAAACTGTTTTTT

D: TRBD1
J: TRBJ2-6
size: NA
V: TRBV28
CDR3: CASSSGQGSGANVLTF
DNA: TGTGCCAGCAGTTCTGGACAGGGCTCTGGGGCCAACGTCCTGACTTTC

D: NA
J: TRBJ1-6
size: once
V: TRBV30
CDR3: CAWSGFGQFFNSPLHF
DNA: TGTGCCTGGAGTGGATTTGGACAGTTTTTTAATTCACCCCTCCACTTT

D: TRBD2
J: TRBJ2-7
size: NA
V: TRBV7-6
CDR3: CASSDGEGEQYF
DNA: TGTGCCAGCAGCGACGGGGAGGGCGAGCAGTACTTC

D: NA
J: TRBJ1-2
size: NA
V: TRBV9
CDR3: CASSVGFTGMTWSGDYGYTF
DNA: TGTGCCAGCAGCGTAGGTTTTACGGGCATGACCTGGTCAGGAGACTATGGCTACACCTTC

D: NA
J: TRBJ2-3
size: NA
V: TRBV2
CDR3: CASSEGIGDTQYF
DNA: TGTGCCAGCAGTGAAGGAATTGGAGATACGCAGTATTTT

D: NA
J: TRBJ2-3
size: NA
V: TRBV7-9
CDR3: CASSPRRLASDTQYF
DNA: TGTGCCAGCAGCCCACGGAGGCTAGCATCGGATACGCAGTATTTT

D: NA
J: TRBJ1-5
size: NA
V: TRBV6-6
CDR3: CASTPIGDNSNQPQHF
DNA: TGTGCCAGCACCCCCATTGGGGACAATAGCAATCAGCCCCAGCATTTT

D: NA
J: TRBJ2-3
size: few
V: TRBV7-6
CDR3: CASSSGPSTDTQYF
DNA: TGTGCCAGCAGCTCCGGGCCAAGCACAGATACGCAGTATTTT

D: NA
J: TRBJ2-3
size: once
V: TRBV18
CDR3: CASSPWDTQYF
DNA: TGTGCCAGCTCACCATGGGATACGCAGTATTTT

D: NA
J: TRBJ2-7
size: NA
V: TRBV18
CDR3: CASSPGHLYEQYF
DNA: TGTGCCAGCTCACCGGGACATCTCTACGAGCAGTACTTC

D: NA
J: TRBJ2-7
size: once
V: TRBV6-1
CDR3: CASSLFGPYEQYF
DNA: TGTGCCAGCAGTCTTTTCGGGCCCTACGAGCAGTACTTC

D: NA
J: TRBJ2-5
size: NA
V: TRBV5-4
CDR3: CASSLDRDLQETQYF
DNA: TGTGCCAGCAGCTTGGATAGGGACCTCCAAGAGACCCAGTACTTC

D: NA
J: TRBJ1-5
size: NA
V: TRBV2
CDR3: CASSTQEDQPQHF
DNA: TGTGCCAGCAGTACACAGGAGGATCAGCCCCAGCATTTT

D: NA
J: TRBJ1-2
size: NA
V: TRBV11-2
CDR3: CASSSDPNYGYTF
DNA: TGTGCCAGCAGCTCGGACCCTAACTATGGCTACACCTTC

D: NA
J: TRBJ2-1
size: NA
V: TRBV19
CDR3: CASISRHNEQFF
DNA: TGTGCCAGTATTTCGCGGCACAATGAGCAGTTCTTC

D: NA
J: TRBJ2-1
size: NA
V: TRBV5-4
CDR3: CASSLELASDHNEQFF
DNA: TGTGCCAGCAGCTTGGAACTCGCCAGCGATCACAATGAGCAGTTCTTC

D: NA
J: TRBJ1-1
size: NA
V: TRBV30
CDR3: CAWVPGLRNTEAFF
DNA: TGTGCCTGGGTCCCGGGACTCCGGAACACTGAAGCTTTCTTT

D: NA
J: TRBJ1-4
size: NA
V: TRBV28
CDR3: CASSPSDSNEKLFF
DNA: TGTGCCAGTTCCCCGTCTGATAGTAATGAAAAACTGTTTTTT

D: TRBD1
J: TRBJ2-7
size: NA
V: TRBV2
CDR3: CASRGRDRVTYEQYF
DNA: TGTGCCAGCAGGGGAAGGGACAGGGTAACCTACGAGCAGTACTTC

D: TRBD2
J: TRBJ2-7
size: NA
V: TRBV9
CDR3: CASSGPGLAGYEQYF
DNA: TGTGCCAGCAGCGGACCGGGACTAGCGGGGTACGAGCAGTACTTC

D: NA
J: TRBJ2-7
size: NA
V: TRBV9
CDR3: CASAPTGIISYEQYF
DNA: TGTGCCAGCGCCCCTACCGGGATCATATCCTACGAGCAGTACTTC

D: TRBD2
J: TRBJ2-5
size: NA
V: TRBV10-3
CDR3: CAISEAGGNQETQYF
DNA: TGTGCCATCAGTGAAGCGGGAGGGAACCAAGAGACCCAGTACTTC

D: TRBD2
J: TRBJ2-1
size: NA
V: TRBV25-1
CDR3: CASEGGRGNEQFF
DNA: TGTGCCAGCGAGGGCGGGAGAGGCAATGAGCAGTTCTTC

D: TRBD1
J: TRBJ1-6
size: NA
V: TRBV7-2
CDR3: CASSLGPDRVTPLHF
DNA: TGTGCCAGCAGCTTAGGTCCAGACAGGGTGACACCCCTCCACTTT

D: NA
J: TRBJ2-1
size: NA
V: TRBV15
CDR3: CATSLILQAGDNEQFF
DNA: TGTGCCACCAGCCTTATACTACAGGCCGGGGACAATGAGCAGTTCTTC

D: NA
J: TRBJ2-7
size: NA
V: TRBV7-2
CDR3: CASSSTGRGTYEQYF
DNA: TGTGCCAGCAGCTCGACAGGGAGGGGTACCTACGAGCAGTACTTC

D: TRBD1
J: TRBJ2-7
size: NA
V: TRBV6-1
CDR3: CASSDTGGVMSYEQYF
DNA: TGTGCCAGCAGTGACACAGGGGGCGTTATGAGCTACGAGCAGTACTTC

D: TRBD1
J: TRBJ1-3
size: NA
V: TRBV5-1
CDR3: CASSPEGARASGNTIYF
DNA: TGCGCCAGCAGCCCGGAGGGGGCTCGAGCGTCTGGAAACACCATATATTTT

D: TRBD2
J: TRBJ2-1
size: NA
V: TRBV7-9
CDR3: CASSQPPRLAGNNEQFF
DNA: TGTGCCAGCAGCCAACCCCCACGGCTAGCGGGGAACAATGAGCAGTTCTTC

D: NA
J: TRBJ2-2
size: many
V: TRBV5-1
CDR3: CASSPRQADTGELFF
DNA: TGCGCCAGCAGCCCACGACAGGCGGACACCGGGGAGCTGTTTTTT

D: NA
J: TRBJ2-6
size: medium-sized
V: TRBV2
CDR3: CASSGTAGQANVLTF
DNA: TGTGCCAGCAGTGGGACAGCTGGACAGGCCAACGTCCTGACTTTC

D: NA
J: TRBJ2-2
size: NA
V: TRBV27
CDR3: CASSLSRLSYTGELFF
DNA: TGTGCCAGCAGTTTAAGCAGGCTGTCTTACACCGGGGAGCTGTTTTTT

D: NA
J: TRBJ1-5
size: NA
V: TRBV7-9
CDR3: CASSQAGFGQPQHF
DNA: TGTGCCAGCAGCCAGGCTGGGTTTGGTCAGCCCCAGCATTTT

D: NA
J: TRBJ2-4
size: NA
V: TRBV6-4
CDR3: CAVPGSAKNIQYF
DNA: TGTGCCGTCCCAGGTTCGGCCAAAAACATTCAGTACTTC

D: NA
J: TRBJ2-7
size: NA
V: TRBV13
CDR3: CASSFDQTYEQYF
DNA: TGTGCCAGCAGCTTTGACCAGACCTACGAGCAGTACTTC

D: TRBD1
J: TRBJ1-2
size: NA
V: TRBV9
CDR3: CASSAQTGNYGYTF
DNA: TGTGCCAGCAGCGCCCAGACAGGGAATTATGGCTACACCTTC

D: TRBD1
J: TRBJ2-5
size: NA
V: TRBV2
CDR3: CASSGSGTGQETQYF
DNA: TGTGCCAGCAGTGGATCCGGGACAGGACAAGAGACCCAGTACTTC

D: TRBD2
J: TRBJ2-2
size: NA
V: TRBV29-1
CDR3: CSVSGLAGATGELFF
DNA: TGCAGCGTTTCGGGACTAGCGGGGGCCACCGGGGAGCTGTTTTTT

D: NA
J: TRBJ2-1
size: NA
V: TRBV21-1
CDR3: CASSIPRGGITYNEQFF
DNA: TGTGCCAGCAGCATTCCCCGCGGGGGAATTACCTACAATGAGCAGTTCTTC

D: NA
J: TRBJ2-5
size: NA
V: TRBV7-6
CDR3: CASSPFLRQNHGETQYF
DNA: TGTGCCAGCAGCCCCTTCCTAAGACAGAACCACGGGGAGACCCAGTACTTC

D: NA
J: TRBJ1-3
size: few
V: TRBV7-2
CDR3: CASSLPTVSGNTIYF
DNA: TGTGCCAGCAGCTTGCCCACCGTCTCTGGAAACACCATATATTTT

D: NA
J: TRBJ2-1
size: NA
V: TRBV2
CDR3: CASSVVSDNEQFF
DNA: TGTGCCAGCAGTGTGGTTAGCGACAATGAGCAGTTCTTC

D: TRBD2
J: TRBJ2-5
size: NA
V: TRBV14
CDR3: CASSQGLAGETQYF
DNA: TGTGCCAGCAGCCAAGGGCTAGCGGGAGAGACCCAGTACTTC

D: NA
J: TRBJ2-1
size: NA
V: TRBV7-9
CDR3: CASSLSEVGQQFF
DNA: TGTGCCAGCAGCCTTAGCGAGGTGGGGCAGCAGTTCTTC

D: NA
J: TRBJ1-1
size: NA
V: TRBV28
CDR3: CASSPTLGSTTEAFF
DNA: TGTGCCAGCAGTCCTACCTTGGGGTCCACCACTGAAGCTTTCTTT

D: TRBD1
J: TRBJ1-5
size: NA
V: TRBV6-5
CDR3: CASSYSGGAGQPQHF
DNA: TGTGCCAGCAGTTACTCAGGGGGCGCCGGTCAGCCCCAGCATTTT

D: NA
J: TRBJ2-1
size: NA
V: TRBV28
CDR3: CASSFLDRDEQFF
DNA: TGTGCCAGCAGTTTCCTGGATCGGGATGAGCAGTTCTTC

D: NA
J: TRBJ1-3
size: NA
V: TRBV18
CDR3: CASSPWGSRIPGNTIYF
DNA: TGTGCCAGCTCCCCCTGGGGGAGCCGAATCCCTGGAAACACCATATATTTT

D: NA
J: TRBJ2-7
size: NA
V: TRBV7-9
CDR3: CASSQFGGYEQYF
DNA: TGTGCCAGCAGCCAATTCGGGGGATACGAGCAGTACTTC

D: NA
J: TRBJ2-2
size: NA
V: TRBV5-6
CDR3: CASSLWQLGPGELFF
DNA: TGTGCCAGCAGCTTGTGGCAGCTAGGCCCCGGGGAGCTGTTTTTT

D: NA
J: TRBJ2-7
size: NA
V: TRBV11-1
CDR3: CASSLAQSQGVYEQHF
DNA: TGTGCCAGCAGCTTAGCGCAGTCACAGGGCGTCTACGAGCAGCACTTC

D: NA
J: TRBJ2-7
size: NA
V: TRBV9
CDR3: CASSVVQGTEQYF
DNA: TGTGCCAGCAGCGTGGTACAGGGAACAGAGCAGTACTTC

D: NA
J: TRBJ2-7
size: NA
V: TRBV6-1
CDR3: CASSSTSYEQYF
DNA: TGTGCCAGCAGTTCCACGTCCTACGAGCAGTACTTC

D: TRBD2
J: TRBJ2-5
size: few
V: TRBV14
CDR3: CASSQLGLAVGETQYF
DNA: TGTGCCAGCAGCCAGCTGGGACTAGCTGTCGGGGAGACCCAGTACTTC